This T cell receptor beta chain was identified in a study of long-term antiretroviral therapy in people with HIV. Survey-level resolution applied to immunoSEQ assay v3.0. Measured with immunoSEQ multiplex PCR; TCRdb has only the in-frame clones, and not every one. The sample has about 32,000 clones; about 94% are singletons. The trim removed 2 bases at V and 8 bases at J, leaving 17 bases unmatched. Germline V gene sequence: CDR1 MGHDK, CDR2 SYGVNS. CDR3 length: 17 residues. The input for sequencing was unsorted PBMCs, taken 4.1 years after starting antiretroviral therapy. This TCR derives from a woman aged 50 to 60 with HIV. The genes are TRBV25-1 and TRBJ1-2; 7 nucleotides match TRBD1. The CDR3 region is CASSEGQGDARTEGYTF. The CDR3 DNA is TGTGCCAGCAGTGAAGGGCAGGGGGATGCCCGGACGGAGGGCTACACCTTC.